This T cell receptor (beta chain) stems from a study of cytomegalovirus exposure and HLA in healthy donors. Turning to the study itself: Caucasian-associated ancestry cluster membership applied to about 83% of 398 genotyped donors. Overall study findings and caveats: The likely origin of a cluster of highly shared sequence variants was a sequencing artifact. Later analysis identified 16,000 or so TCR beta sequences associated with HLA alleles, using a false discovery rate threshold of 0.05.

Germline V gives CDR1 SGHKS, CDR2 YYEKEE (reference sequence). CDR3 length: 13 amino acids. Trimming left V 3 bases short and J 2 bases short, with 9 bases between. With 60 Vbeta and 13 Jbeta primers, the PCR was carried out. Profiled with immunoSEQ multiplex PCR; TCRdb holds only in-frame clones, not every one. The sample comprises over 85,000 clones, roughly 8.2% of which are singletons, and roughly 2.1% rests with the top ten. This clone occurred a few times. Its antigen is not identified. The TCR sequence derives from a man aged 50-59 years in good health and CMV-seronegative. Sequencing input: PBMCs. This sequence joins TRBV5-5 and TRBJ2-7; no clear D. CDR3 in amino acids: CASSSTSAYEQYF. The CDR3 coding sequence is TGTGCCAGCAGCTCCACCAGTGCCTACGAGCAGTACTTC.